What follows are 20 T cell receptor beta chains derived from one specimen sequenced in a study of blood T cell repertoires in COVID-19. Repertoires were generated with immunoSEQ multiplex PCR, while TCRdb's copy carries only in-frame clones and drops some. The table has fewer than 85,000 clones, roughly 80% seen once. The sequenced sample consisted of peripheral blood. All receptors derive from a woman of 80 years or more with active or convalescent COVID-19.

V and J are TRBV7-9 and TRBJ1-5; D not resolved. V lost 4 bases and J lost 7, with 8 bases in between. Germline CDR1 and CDR2: SEHNR and FQNEAQ (reference sequence). The CDR3 totals 12 residues. CDR3 coding DNA: TGTGCCAGCAGCTATTCGGGGCAGCCCCAGCATTTT. It codes for CASSYSGQPQHF.

This chain joins TRBV4-1 and TRBJ2-1, with a weak D call TRBD1 (5 bases). The V end was cut by 0 bases, the J end by 6 bases, with 12 bases between. In germline, CDR1 is MGHRA, CDR2 YSYEKL. The CDR3 runs 15 residues. The CDR3 is CASSQDRQGRNEQFF. DNA of the CDR3: TGCGCCAGCAGCCAAGATCGGCAGGGTCGCAATGAGCAGTTCTTC.

The gene calls are TRBV24-1 and TRBJ2-7; D uncertain. The V gene's germline CDR1 is KGHDR and CDR2 SFDVKD. CDR3 length: 13 residues. Between the trimmed V and J ends, which lost 9 bases and 2 bases, there was a span of 13 bases. The CDR3 loop reads CATGLFETYEQYF. CDR3 coding DNA: TGTGCCACCGGGCTCTTCGAAACCTACGAGCAGTACTTC.

This rearrangement joins TRBV10-3 to TRBJ2-7; D possibly corresponds to TRBD2 (6 bases). Germline V gene sequence: CDR1 ENHRY, CDR2 SYGVKD. The CDR3 runs 14 residues. V was shortened by 3 bases and J by 3 bases, with 12 bases between the two germline ends. The CDR3 protein is CAISDQGGGYEQYF. The CDR3 DNA follows: TGTGCCATCAGTGATCAGGGAGGAGGCTACGAGCAGTACTTC.

This clone occurred once. The V gene is TRBV5-8, the J gene TRBJ2-4; 8 bases agree with TRBD1. The germline CDR1 and CDR2 sequences are SGHTS and YDEGEE. With V trimmed by 5 bases and J by 1 base, 8 bases remained unmatched. The CDR3 extends over 16 amino acids. The CDR3 sequence is CASSLRQGKAKNIQYF. CDR3 DNA sequence: TGTGCCAGCAGTCTCCGACAGGGGAAGGCCAAAAACATTCAGTACTTC.

The rearrangement links TRBV7-2 to TRBJ1-5, with 8 bases matching TRBD1. The V gene's germline CDR1 is SGHTA and CDR2 FQGNSA. Trimming at V came to 5 bases and at J to 9 bases, leaving 9 bases not matched to a gene. CDR3 length: 14 amino acids. CDR3 residues: CASSTSGGLRPQHF. CDR3 sequence (DNA): TGTGCCAGCAGCACCTCAGGGGGCTTAAGGCCCCAGCATTTT.

In this sample, this clone turned up once. The chain links TRBV25-1 to TRBJ2-3; D uncertain. Trimming removed 3 bases at V and 0 bases at J, with 7 bases between. This CDR3 is 14 amino acids long. CDR1 and CDR2 (germline): MGHDK, SYGVNS. The CDR3 loop reads CASSDYSSTDTQYF. DNA of the CDR3: TGTGCCAGCAGTGACTACTCTAGCACAGATACGCAGTATTTT.

The chain couples TRBV4-3 to TRBJ2-7; a weak D match, TRBD1 (5 bases). V was clipped by 5 bases and J by 4 bases, with 12 bases between them. CDR1 is LGHNA and CDR2 is YSLEER in the germline V gene. The CDR3 loop spans 13 amino acids. The chain's CDR3 is CASSVGLWYEQYF. CDR3 DNA: TGCGCCAGCAGCGTGGGGCTTTGGTACGAGCAGTACTTC.

This clone showed up just once. The chain recombines TRBV7-3 with TRBJ2-7; D might be TRBD1 (6 bases). Deletions cut 5 bases from V and 4 bases from J, with 12 bases between. Looked up from germline, CDR1 is SGHTA and CDR2 is FQGTGA. This CDR3 has 13 residues. CDR3 in amino acids: CASSHLGGYEQYF. The CDR3 coding sequence is TGTGCCAGCAGCCACCTAGGGGGTTACGAGCAGTACTTC.

The chain has TRBV28 and TRBJ2-5, with 12 positions matching TRBD2. This CDR3 comprises 18 residues. J gave up 5 bases and V 7 bases, and 17 bases lay outside the gene matches. Per germline, CDR1 MDHEN and CDR2 SYDVKM. In DNA form, the CDR3 reads TGTGCCAGCAAAGATCCGGGACTAGCGGGTGGGGCGGGGGAGACCCAGTACTTC. Protein sequence: CASKDPGLAGGAGETQYF.

This clone was recorded only once. This chain links TRBV7-9 with TRBJ2-7, with 10 bases fitting TRBD2. The CDR3 runs to 16 residues. V trimming: 5 bases; J trimming: 0 bases; junction bases outside the gene matches: 7. Germline values: CDR1 SEHNR, CDR2 FQNEAQ (reference sequence). Written as DNA, the CDR3 is TGTGCCAGCAGCCACGGACTAGCGGAGAGCTCCTACGAGCAGTACTTC. Its protein product is CASSHGLAESSYEQYF. The variable domain in full, with the rest retrieved from reference TRBV7-9 and TRBJ2-7, is DTGVSQNPRHKITKRGQNVTFRCDPISEHNRLYWYRQTLGQGPEFLTYFQNEAQLEKSRLLSDRFSAERPKGSFSTLEIQRTEQGDSAMYLCASSHGLAESSYEQYFGPGTRLTVT.

This chain links TRBV7-2 with TRBJ2-3, with 14 positions matching TRBD2. The CDR3 totals 16 residues. The V gene end was trimmed by 6 bases and the J gene end by 2 bases; junction bases not matched to a gene: 4. Germline V CDR1 and CDR2: SGHTA, FQGNSA. CDR3 in amino acids: CASRLTSGRATDTQYF. CDR3 coding DNA: TGTGCCAGCAGACTGACTAGCGGGAGGGCCACAGATACGCAGTATTTT. Combining the CDR3 with reference TRBV7-2 and TRBJ2-3 gives the whole variable domain GAGVSQSPSNKVTEKGKDVELRCDPISGHTALYWYRQSLGQGLEFLIYFQGNSAPDKSGLPSDRFSAERTGGSVSTLTIQRTQQEDSAVYLCASRLTSGRATDTQYFGPGTRLTVL.

The J gene is TRBJ1-1, the V gene TRBV7-9; D gene ambiguous. CDR1 and CDR2 (germline): SEHNR, FQNEAQ (reference sequence). The germline V and J ends were trimmed by 5 bases and 0 bases, with 13 bases remaining between them. The CDR3 covers 15 residues. CDR3 protein: CASSLSSVMNTEAFF. CDR3 sequence (DNA): TGTGCCAGCAGCCTCAGCAGCGTCATGAACACTGAAGCTTTCTTT. Looking up the rest from reference TRBV7-9 and TRBJ1-1 gives the full variable domain: DTGVSQNPRHKITKRGQNVTFRCDPISEHNRLYWYRQTLGQGPEFLTYFQNEAQLEKSRLLSDRFSAERPKGSFSTLEIQRTEQGDSAMYLCASSLSSVMNTEAFFGQGTRLTVV.

CDR3 amino acids: CASSVSLASGRETQYF. For the CDR3, the DNA is TGTGCCAGCAGCGTCTCCCTGGCTAGCGGGAGGGAGACCCAGTACTTC. The gene calls are TRBV9 and TRBJ2-5, with TRBD2 matching over 11 bases. The V segment lost 2 bases and the J segment 5 bases; nucleotides outside the gene matches: 8. The CDR3 runs to 16 residues. Germline V CDR1 and CDR2: SGDLS, YYNGEE.

CDR3 DNA: TGTGCCAGCAGCTTAGTCGGGTCGGCTGGGGATACGCAGTATTTT. Translation gives CASSLVGSAGDTQYF. The J gene is TRBJ2-3, the V gene TRBV7-2; D not resolved. The V gene lost 1 base and the J gene lost 6 bases, with 14 bases spanning the gap. This CDR3 is 15 amino acids long. The germline V gene has CDR1 SGHTA and CDR2 FQGNSA.

The chain uses TRBV7-6 and TRBJ2-7; 7 nucleotides match TRBD2. V lost 1 base, J lost 3 bases, and 6 bases stayed unmatched. This CDR3 has 15 amino acids. Germline loops: CDR1 SGHVS, CDR2 FNYEAQ. Here the CDR3 DNA reads TGTGCCAGCAGCTTAGAGGCTAGCGGCCACTACGAGCAGTACTTC. It encodes CASSLEASGHYEQYF.

This clone showed up just a few times. The chain combines TRBV12-3 or TRBV12-4 with TRBJ2-7, with D possibly matching TRBD1 (5 bases). The ends were cut back, 0 bases at V and 5 bases at J, with 8 bases in the middle. The CDR3 runs 13 residues. Written as DNA, the CDR3 is TGTGCCAGCAGTTTAGCAGGGGCCAACGAGCAGTACTTC. It codes for CASSLAGANEQYF.

This chain's CDR3 is CAASGQYNSPLHF. CDR3 in DNA: TGTGCCGCATCTGGACAGTATAATTCACCCCTCCACTTT. V usage is TRBV10-3 and J usage is TRBJ1-6, with D possibly matching TRBD1 (6 bases). The V end was cut by 11 bases, the J end by 4 bases, with 12 bases between. This CDR3 contains 13 residues. The V gene's germline CDR1 is ENHRY and CDR2 SYGVKD.

This chain joins TRBV5-6 and TRBJ1-1; D is unresolved. This CDR3 is built from 14 residues. Germline loops: CDR1 SGHDT, CDR2 YYEEEE. The V end was cut by 2 bases, the J end by 0 bases, with 8 bases between. CDR3 sequence: CASSFRQLNTEAFF. In nucleotides, the CDR3 is TGTGCCAGCAGCTTCAGGCAGTTGAACACTGAAGCTTTCTTT.

This chain uses TRBV10-3 with TRBJ2-7; 7 bases map to TRBD1. The CDR3 covers 15 residues. Germline CDR1 reads ENHRY; CDR2 reads SYGVKD. V shed 4 bases, J shed 2 bases, and the junction held 8 bases outside the gene matches. The DNA of the CDR3 is TGTGCCATCAGTGGCTCAGGGGGAAAACCCTACGAGCAGTACTTC. Translating it yields CAISGSGGKPYEQYF.